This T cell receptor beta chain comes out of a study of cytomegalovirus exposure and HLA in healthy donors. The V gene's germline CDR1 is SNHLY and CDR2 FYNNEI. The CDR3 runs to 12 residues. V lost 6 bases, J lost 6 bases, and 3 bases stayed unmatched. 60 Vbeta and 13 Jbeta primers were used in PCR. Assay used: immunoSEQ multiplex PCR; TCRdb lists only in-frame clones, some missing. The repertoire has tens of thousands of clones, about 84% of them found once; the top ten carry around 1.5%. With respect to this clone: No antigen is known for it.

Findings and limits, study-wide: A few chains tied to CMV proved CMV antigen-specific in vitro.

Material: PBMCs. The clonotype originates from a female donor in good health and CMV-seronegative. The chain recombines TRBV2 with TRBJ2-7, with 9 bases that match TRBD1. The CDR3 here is CASRGQGAEQYF. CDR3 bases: TGTGCCAGCAGGGGACAGGGAGCCGAGCAGTACTTC.